These T cell receptor beta chains were read from a single sample in a study of OX40 agonist ivuxolimab in advanced cancers. Using immunoSEQ multiplex PCR, the repertoire was profiled, and TCRdb retains in-frame clones only, with some absent. The data contain over 65,000 clones, 75% to 90% of them seen just once; the ten biggest clones take up approximately 2.2%. The sequencing used CD4+ or CD8+ T cells sorted from blood, collected in a trial of the OX40 agonist ivuxolimab. The receptors were gathered from an adult with an advanced solid tumor such as melanoma, head and neck, liver or kidney cancer. CDR3s include the opening cysteine and the closing phenylalanine or tryptophan. Each record gives: J gene, clone size, D gene, V gene, CDR3 protein, CDR3 DNA. D genes are given only for firm matches. Rows may omit the clone size; those that give it use once, few, many or a size class.

>TRBJ1-6|-|-|TRBV28
CASSFGQGGGSPLHF
TGTGCCAGCAGTTTCGGCCAGGGTGGTGGTTCACCCCTCCACTTT
>TRBJ1-5|few|-|TRBV7-9
CASSLATGSTQPQHF
TGTGCCAGCAGCTTAGCTACAGGAAGTACTCAGCCCCAGCATTTT
>TRBJ1-1|-|-|TRBV29-1
CSVRFGNTEAFF
TGCAGCGTTAGGTTCGGGAACACTGAAGCTTTCTTT
>TRBJ2-7|-|-|TRBV6-4
CATIRNGQTYEQYF
TGTGCCACCATAAGGAACGGACAGACCTACGAGCAGTACTTC
>TRBJ2-1|once|TRBD2|TRBV19
CASSIERGVEQFF
TGTGCCAGTAGTATCGAGCGGGGGGTTGAGCAGTTCTTC
>TRBJ2-7|-|-|TRBV13
CASSPTSGASYEQYF
TGTGCCAGCAGCCCAACCTCGGGGGCCTCCTACGAGCAGTACTTC
>TRBJ1-6|few|-|TRBV7-3
CASSPGGGSPLHF
TGTGCCAGCAGCCCCGGTGGAGGGTCACCCCTCCACTTT
>TRBJ2-5|-|TRBD2|TRBV6-5
CASGGGTETQYF
TGTGCCAGCGGGGGGGGAACGGAGACCCAGTACTTC
>TRBJ2-3|-|-|TRBV4-3
CASSQDPGLDTQYF
TGCGCCAGCAGCCAAGATCCGGGTTTAGATACGCAGTATTTT
>TRBJ1-5|-|-|TRBV7-9
CASSSMGGNQPQHF
TGTGCCAGCAGCTCTATGGGGGGCAATCAGCCCCAGCATTTT
>TRBJ1-1|-|-|TRBV2
CASSEGTFVAEAFF
TGTGCCAGCAGTGAGGGCACCTTCGTGGCTGAAGCTTTCTTT
>TRBJ2-1|-|TRBD1|TRBV6-5
CASRRPGQGASEQFF
TGTGCCAGCAGAAGACCGGGACAGGGGGCGAGTGAGCAGTTCTTC
>TRBJ2-3|once|TRBD2|TRBV10-3
CAIKPVERGSSTDTQYF
TGTGCCATCAAGCCGGTGGAGCGGGGCTCTAGCACAGATACGCAGTATTTT
>TRBJ2-7|-|-|TRBV2
CATSKGLTGAYEQYF
TGTGCCACCTCGAAAGGCCTCACGGGTGCCTACGAGCAGTACTTC
>TRBJ2-4|once|TRBD1|TRBV7-9
CASSPDRGGSTNIQYF
TGTGCCAGCAGCCCCGACAGGGGAGGAAGTACGAACATTCAGTACTTC
>TRBJ1-1|-|-|TRBV7-8
CASSFDREAFF
TGTGCCAGCAGCTTTGACAGAGAAGCTTTCTTT
>TRBJ2-2|-|-|TRBV5-1
CASSLGRASTGELFF
TGCGCCAGCAGCTTGGGCAGGGCGAGCACCGGGGAGCTGTTTTTT